Below, 26 T cell receptor beta chains from the same sample are listed, as sequenced in a study of spatial heterogeneity in lung cancer. The antigens these receptors bind are not known. A single record per CDR3 protein comes from TCRdb applying MiXCR to the 5' RACE reads. The sample lists about 3,700 distinct CDR3 sequences; roughly 26% were seen once. Overall study findings and caveats: Mutation tallies in tumors tracked expanded intratumoral alpha and beta TCR counts.

Time point denoted: sample taken at primary tumor resection. This sample comprised lung tumor tissue, obtained at surgery. These receptors were collected from a male donor with early-stage non-small cell lung cancer.

By its share, this clonotype is medium-sized. This beta chain is a stray read from a library made for alpha chains; its abundance is not meaningful. This chain uses TRBV5-6 with TRBJ2-1, with 12 positions matching TRBD2. The CDR3 has 14 amino acids. The germline V gene has CDR1 SGHDT and CDR2 YYEEEE. Trimming at V came to 8 bases and at J to 9 bases, leaving 9 bases not matched to a gene. CDR3 sequence: CASTLAGGPVEQFF. DNA for the CDR3: TGTGCCAGTACGCTAGCGGGAGGGCCTGTTGAGCAGTTCTTC.

Remarks on this clonotype: The size of this beta chain means little, since it is a stray read in a library made for alpha chains. The chain combines TRBV11-2 with TRBJ2-6, with TRBD1 matching over 10 bases. This CDR3 spans 17 amino acids. V was pared by 6 bases and J by 4 bases, with 9 bases of the junction left unmatched. CDR1 and CDR2 (germline): SGHAT, FQNNGV. CDR3 nucleotides: TGTGCCAGCAGAGACAGGGGGCGTTTTTCCGGGGCCAACGTCCTGACTTTC. Protein product: CASRDRGRFSGANVLTF.

This clonotype is medium-sized by share. Since it is a stray read in a library aimed at alpha chains, this beta chain has a size that is not meaningful. The gene calls are TRBV10-1 and TRBJ1-1; D call uncertain. V dropped 0 bases and J dropped 0 bases, with 2 bases sitting between them. The germline gives CDR1 WNHNN, CDR2 SYGVQD (reference sequence). The CDR3 length is 13 residues. CDR3 DNA: TGCGCCAGCAGTGAGTCTATGAACACTGAAGCTTTCTTT. Translation: CASSESMNTEAFF.

This clonotype is medium-sized in the sample. This beta chain is an unintended read in a library built for alpha chains; its size means little. The J gene is TRBJ1-2, the V gene TRBV4-1; 7 bases align to TRBD1. The CDR3 extends over 16 amino acids. Germline trimming cut 1 base from V and 2 bases from J; bases unmatched to any gene: 7. Germline CDR1 is MGHRA and CDR2 is YSYEKL. The CDR3, as DNA: TGCGCCAGCAGCCAAGTGGTGACAGGGATCAACTATGGCTACACCTTC. Its translation: CASSQVVTGINYGYTF.

This clonotype was recorded a few times. This beta chain represents an off-target read in a library built for alpha chains; its size is of limited meaning. V gene TRBV5-1 combines with J gene TRBJ2-3, with D unresolved. The CDR3 is 13 amino acids. Between the trimmed V and J ends, which lost 1 base and 2 bases, there was a span of 5 bases. Germline-derived CDR1 and CDR2 are SGHRS and YFSETQ. Here the CDR3 reads CASSLSDTDTQYF. DNA of the CDR3: TGCGCCAGCAGCTTGTCGGACACAGATACGCAGTATTTT.

Sample share makes this clonotype large (0.1 to 1%). Found in a library prepared for alpha chains, this beta chain is an off-target read, and its abundance has little meaning. The genes are TRBV6-1 and TRBJ1-1, with 7 bases that match TRBD1. From germline, CDR1 is MNHNS and CDR2 SASEGT. This CDR3 is 14 amino acids long. J lost 2 bases, V lost 5 bases, and 5 bases had no gene match. CDR3 in amino acids: CASSPTGENTEAFF. DNA for the CDR3: TGTGCCAGCAGTCCTACAGGGGAAAACACTGAAGCTTTCTTT.

This clonotype was recorded many times. Because this beta chain is a stray read in a library intended to capture alpha chains, its abundance should not be given much weight. This chain uses TRBV20-1 with TRBJ2-1, with TRBD1 matching 7 bases. Germline V gene lookup returns CDR1 DFQATT and CDR2 SNEGSKA (reference sequence). There are 13 residues in the CDR3. The V gene end was trimmed by 5 bases and the J gene end by 4 bases; junction bases not matched to a gene: 5. CDR3 sequence reads: CSARQGEYNEQFF. The CDR3, as DNA: TGCAGTGCTCGACAGGGAGAGTACAATGAGCAGTTCTTC.

This clonotype is medium-sized by share. The library was prepared for alpha chains; this beta chain is a stray read, so its frequency means little. DNA of the CDR3: TGTGCCAGCAGTCCACCTACCGGGACTCGTATTGTATATTTT. Encoded protein: CASSPPTGTRIVYF. V and J are TRBV7-2 and TRBJ2-3; D is possibly TRBD2 (6 bases). Trimming took off 6 bases at V and 15 bases at J, with 25 bases between the two ends. The germline gives CDR1 SGHTA, CDR2 FQGNSA. The CDR3 has 14 residues. Together with reference TRBV7-2 and TRBJ2-3, the CDR3 gives the full variable domain: GAGVSQSPSNKVTEKGKDVELRCDPISGHTALYWYRQSLGQGLEFLIYFQGNSAPDKSGLPSDRFSAERTGGSVSTLTIQRTQQEDSAVYLCASSPPTGTRIVYFGPGTRLTVL.

By share, this clonotype ranks as medium-sized. Little can be read into the size of this beta chain, an off-target read in a library designed for alpha chains. V gene TRBV11-2 combines with J gene TRBJ1-3, with D unresolved. Germline V gene data show CDR1 as SGHAT and CDR2 as FQNNGV. This CDR3 region has 17 residues. The V end lost 2 bases, the J end lost 0 bases, and 14 bases lay between the germline ends. Here the CDR3 DNA reads TGTGCCAGCAGCTTAATCGGTGGGCCGGGCTCTGGAAACACCATATATTTT. Protein sequence: CASSLIGGPGSGNTIYF.

Turning to this clonotype: This beta chain turned up in a library designed for alpha chains; as an off-target read, its abundance says little. V is TRBV7-6 and J is TRBJ2-5; D not resolved. Trimming took off 2 bases at V and 7 bases at J, with 20 bases between the two ends. CDR3 size: 16 residues. CDR1 and CDR2 (germline): SGHVS, FNYEAQ. CDR3 residues: CASSLYPPSRFATQYF. CDR3 DNA sequence: TGTGCCAGCAGCTTATATCCACCCAGCCGCTTTGCGACCCAGTACTTC.

This clonotype is deemed medium-sized. Because this beta chain is a stray read in a library intended to capture alpha chains, its abundance should not be given much weight. The chain has TRBV7-2 and TRBJ2-3; 9 nucleotides line up with TRBD1. This CDR3 spans 12 amino acids. CDR1 and CDR2 (germline): SGHTA, FQGNSA. V lost 6 bases, J lost 14 bases, and 9 bases stayed unmatched. CDR3 protein: CASRRTGQGVYF. The DNA for the CDR3 is TGTGCCAGCAGACGTACGGGACAGGGTGTGTATTTT.

As regards this clonotype: This beta chain is off target for a library built for alpha chains, so its abundance means little. The V gene is TRBV20-1, the J gene TRBJ2-7; 7 bases align to TRBD2. V shed 0 bases, J shed 3 bases, and the junction held 11 bases outside the gene matches. The CDR3 is 16 residues long. Germline CDR1 reads DFQATT; CDR2 reads SNEGSKA (reference sequence). The CDR3 nucleotides are TGCAGTGCTAGAGACCGAGTTCTAGCGGTGGGCTACGAGCAGTACTTC. This codes for CSARDRVLAVGYEQYF.

This clonotype was picked up many times. The library was built for alpha chains, so this beta chain is an off-target read and its size means little. The chain has TRBV20-1 and TRBJ2-2; D may be TRBD1 (5 bases). Germline CDR1 is DFQATT and CDR2 is SNEGSKA (reference sequence). V was pared by 5 bases and J by 4 bases, with 14 bases between. The CDR3 covers 14 residues. The CDR3 nucleotides read TGCAGTGCTCCAGTACAGGCGGCCACCGGGGAGCTGTTTTTT. Its protein product is CSAPVQAATGELFF.

Comment on this clonotype: For a library built for alpha chains, this beta chain is a stray read; little rests on its size. The CDR3 is CASSSLAGTYEQYF. For the CDR3, the DNA is TGTGCCAGCAGTTCCCTAGCGGGAACCTACGAGCAGTACTTC. This chain joins TRBV27 and TRBJ2-7; 9 nucleotides match TRBD2. Germline CDR1 MNHEY, CDR2 SMNVEV (reference sequence). Trimming at V came to 4 bases and at J to 2 bases, leaving 3 bases not matched to a gene. This CDR3 contains 14 residues.

This clonotype came up a few times. The size of this beta chain means little, since it is a stray read in a library made for alpha chains. This chain joins TRBV6-5 and TRBJ2-5; unclear D gene. CDR1 MNHEY and CDR2 SVGAGI come from the germline V gene. The CDR3 has 11 amino acids. The V end was cut by 8 bases, the J end by 5 bases, with 9 bases between. The CDR3 here is CASQAGETQYF. CDR3 DNA sequence: TGTGCCAGCCAGGCCGGGGAGACCCAGTACTTC.

By sample share, this clonotype is medium-sized (0.01 to 0.1%). With the library built for alpha chains, this beta chain is off target and its frequency is not meaningful. V and J are TRBV7-8 and TRBJ2-1; perhaps TRBD1 as D (7 bases). The CDR3 loop spans 14 amino acids. CDR1 SGHVS and CDR2 FQNEAQ come from the germline V gene. V dropped 4 bases and J dropped 7 bases, with 14 bases sitting between them. For the CDR3, the DNA is TGTGCCAGCAGCTCGTTTTCAGGGGGGAATGAGCAGTTCTTC. Translation gives CASSSFSGGNEQFF.

A note on this clonotype: The library was designed around alpha chains, so this beta chain is a stray read whose abundance carries little weight. This rearrangement joins TRBV10-2 to TRBJ2-1; unclear D gene. This CDR3 contains 15 residues. V lost 7 bases and J lost 0, with 13 bases in between. CDR1 WSHSY and CDR2 SAAADI come from the germline V gene. The CDR3 DNA is TGCGCCAGCAAACGGGCGCCGAGCTCCTACAATGAGCAGTTCTTC. It encodes CASKRAPSSYNEQFF.

There are a few counts of this clonotype. A library made for alpha chains picked up this beta chain off target, so its size means little. This rearrangement joins TRBV14 to TRBJ2-1; D uncertain. This CDR3 has 15 amino acids. Trimming stripped 1 base from V and 0 bases from J, with 7 bases between. Germline V gives CDR1 SGHDN, CDR2 FVKESK. This CDR3 reads CASSQVSFSYNEQFF. The DNA for the CDR3 is TGTGCCAGCAGCCAAGTCAGCTTCTCCTACAATGAGCAGTTCTTC. Supplemented by reference TRBV14 and TRBJ2-1, the full variable domain reads EAGVTQFPSHSVIEKGQTVTLRCDPISGHDNLYWYRRVMGKEIKFLLHFVKESKQDESGMPNNRFLAERTGGTYSTLKVQPAELEDSGVYFCASSQVSFSYNEQFFGPGTRLTVL.

About this clonotype: This beta chain appears as a stray read in a library generated for alpha chains; its size is not informative. This chain connects TRBV10-3 to TRBJ1-1; D gene ambiguous. CDR1 and CDR2 from the germline V gene are ENHRY and SYGVKD. The CDR3 has 13 amino acids. The V and J ends lost 2 bases and 5 bases respectively, with 9 bases between them. The CDR3 nucleotides are TGTGCCATCAGTGAGGTTAGAGCGACTGAAGCTTTCTTT. Its protein product is CAISEVRATEAFF.

Sample share makes this clonotype medium-sized. Little can be read into the size of this beta chain, an off-target read in a library designed for alpha chains. The chain joins TRBV20-1 to TRBJ2-1; 14 positions agree with TRBD2. Germline CDR1 and CDR2: DFQATT and SNEGSKA (reference sequence). The CDR3 contains 19 residues. V shed 2 bases, J shed 2 bases, and the junction held 11 bases outside the gene matches. The DNA for the CDR3 is TGCAGTGCTAGACCCGGGACTAGCGGGAGTACTTCCCCCTACAATGAGCAGTTCTTC. It encodes CSARPGTSGSTSPYNEQFF.

This clonotype was counted a single time. This beta chain is an unintended read in a library built for alpha chains; its size means little. The chain couples TRBV5-5 to TRBJ1-4; D call uncertain. CDR1 SGHKS and CDR2 YYEKEE come from the germline V gene (reference sequence). With 4 bases removed from V and 8 bases from J, the gap between germline ends came to 15 bases. The CDR3 totals 14 residues. CDR3 amino acids: CASSPAMGLEKLFF. Written as DNA, the CDR3 is TGTGCCAGCAGCCCGGCAATGGGCCTGGAAAAACTGTTTTTT.

A word on this clonotype: A library made for alpha chains picked up this beta chain off target, so its size means little. The chain combines TRBV5-5 with TRBJ1-5; D is ambiguous. The CDR3 covers 16 residues. V was pared by 2 bases and J by 0 bases, with 12 bases between. Germline lookup yields CDR1 SGHKS and CDR2 YYEKEE (reference sequence). CDR3 loop: CASSLTADHSNQPQHF. The CDR3 DNA is TGTGCCAGCAGCTTAACGGCAGATCATAGCAATCAGCCCCAGCATTTT.

This clonotype was seen a handful of times. Found in a library prepared for alpha chains, this beta chain is an off-target read, and its abundance has little meaning. J is TRBJ1-2 and V is TRBV7-9; a weak D match, TRBD1 (6 bases). This CDR3 is 17 amino acids long. The germline V gene has CDR1 SEHNR and CDR2 FQNEAQ (reference sequence). Trimming removed 5 bases at V and 5 bases at J, with 24 bases between. The CDR3 loop reads CASSQTGFAPTEYGYTF. The DNA of the CDR3 is TGTGCCAGCAGCCAAACAGGGTTCGCCCCTACGGAATATGGCTACACCTTC.

There are a few counts of this clonotype. Because this beta chain is a stray read in a library intended to capture alpha chains, its abundance should not be given much weight. J is TRBJ2-5 and V is TRBV12-3 or TRBV12-4; 11 bases fit TRBD1. Trimming at V came to 3 bases and at J to 6 bases, leaving 12 bases not matched to a gene. The CDR3 is 17 residues long. CDR3 nucleotide sequence: TGTGCCAGCAGTTTCCAGGACAGGGGGCTTTTCGCAAAGACCCAGTACTTC. Its translation: CASSFQDRGLFAKTQYF.

Many counts were recorded for this clonotype. Since the library was made to target alpha chains, this beta chain is a stray read and its abundance is not meaningful. The rearrangement joins TRBV6-2 or TRBV6-3 to TRBJ2-3; the match to TRBD2 covers 10 bases. With 7 bases clipped from V and 6 bases from J, the junction kept 10 bases outside the gene matches. Germline V gene sequence: CDR1 MNHEY, CDR2 SVGEGT. The CDR3 has 15 residues. The CDR3 region is CASTRLAGGRDTQYF. The CDR3, as DNA: TGTGCCAGCACCCGATTAGCGGGAGGACGGGATACGCAGTATTTT.

This clonotype showed up just once. The library was prepared for alpha chains; this beta chain is a stray read, so its frequency means little. The V gene is TRBV11-2, the J gene TRBJ2-5, with 10 bases matching TRBD2. The V segment lost 6 bases and the J segment 2 bases; nucleotides outside the gene matches: 9. Germline V gene sequence: CDR1 SGHAT, CDR2 FQNNGV. The CDR3 runs 16 residues. The CDR3 DNA is TGTGCCAGCAGTTTTCCGGGACTAGCGTCACAAGAGACCCAGTACTTC. Its protein is CASSFPGLASQETQYF.